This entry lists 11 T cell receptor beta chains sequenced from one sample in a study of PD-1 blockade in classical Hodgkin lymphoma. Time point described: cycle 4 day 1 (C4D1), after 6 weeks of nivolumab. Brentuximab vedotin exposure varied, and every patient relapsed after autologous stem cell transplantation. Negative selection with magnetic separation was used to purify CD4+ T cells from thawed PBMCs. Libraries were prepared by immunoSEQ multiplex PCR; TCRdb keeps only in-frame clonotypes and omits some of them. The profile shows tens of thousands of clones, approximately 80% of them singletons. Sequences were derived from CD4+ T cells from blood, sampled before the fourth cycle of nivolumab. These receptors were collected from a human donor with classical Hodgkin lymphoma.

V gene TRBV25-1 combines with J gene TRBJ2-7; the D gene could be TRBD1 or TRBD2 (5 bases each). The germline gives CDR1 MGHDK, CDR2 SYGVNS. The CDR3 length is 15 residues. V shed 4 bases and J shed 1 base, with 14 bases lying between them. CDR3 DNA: TGTGCCAGCAGTGCCCTGCCCGGGACGTCCTACGAGCAGTACTTC. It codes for CASSALPGTSYEQYF.

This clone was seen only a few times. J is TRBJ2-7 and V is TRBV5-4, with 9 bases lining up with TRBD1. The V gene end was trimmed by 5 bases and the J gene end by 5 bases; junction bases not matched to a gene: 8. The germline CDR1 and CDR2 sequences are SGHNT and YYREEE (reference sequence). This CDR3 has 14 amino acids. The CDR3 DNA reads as TGTGCCAGCAGTTGGGACAGGGAGGTTGACGAGCAGTACTTC. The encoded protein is CASSWDREVDEQYF.

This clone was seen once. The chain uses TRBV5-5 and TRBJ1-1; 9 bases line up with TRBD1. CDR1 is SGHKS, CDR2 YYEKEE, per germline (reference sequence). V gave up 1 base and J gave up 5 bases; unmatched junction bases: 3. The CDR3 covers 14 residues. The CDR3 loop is CASSLTGGRTEAFF. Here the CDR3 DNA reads TGTGCCAGCAGCTTGACAGGGGGCAGAACTGAAGCTTTCTTT.

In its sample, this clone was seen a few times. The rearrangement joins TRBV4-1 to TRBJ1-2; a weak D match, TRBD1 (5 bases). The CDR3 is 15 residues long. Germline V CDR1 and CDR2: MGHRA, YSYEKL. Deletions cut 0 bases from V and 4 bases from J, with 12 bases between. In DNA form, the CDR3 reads TGCGCCAGCAGCCAAGATCGGCAGGGACGCTATGGCTACACCTTC. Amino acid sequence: CASSQDRQGRYGYTF.

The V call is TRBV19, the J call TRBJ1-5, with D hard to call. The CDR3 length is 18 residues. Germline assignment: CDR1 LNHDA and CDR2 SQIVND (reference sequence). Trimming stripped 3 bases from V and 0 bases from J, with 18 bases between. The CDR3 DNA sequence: TGTGCCAGTAGTATTGAGGGTCCAGCCTGGGGTAGCAATCAGCCCCAGCATTTT. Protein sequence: CASSIEGPAWGSNQPQHF.

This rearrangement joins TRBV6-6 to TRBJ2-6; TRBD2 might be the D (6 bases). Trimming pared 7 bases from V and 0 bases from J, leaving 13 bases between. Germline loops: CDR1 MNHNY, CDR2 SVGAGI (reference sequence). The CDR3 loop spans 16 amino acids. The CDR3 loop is CASNPGLGSGANVLTF. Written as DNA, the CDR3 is TGTGCCAGCAACCCGGGACTGGGCTCTGGGGCCAACGTCCTGACTTTC.

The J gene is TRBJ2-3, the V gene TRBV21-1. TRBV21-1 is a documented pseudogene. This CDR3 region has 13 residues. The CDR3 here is CASSKVEPDTQYF. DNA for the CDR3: TGTGCCAGCAGCAAAGTGGAACCGGATACGCAGTATTTT.

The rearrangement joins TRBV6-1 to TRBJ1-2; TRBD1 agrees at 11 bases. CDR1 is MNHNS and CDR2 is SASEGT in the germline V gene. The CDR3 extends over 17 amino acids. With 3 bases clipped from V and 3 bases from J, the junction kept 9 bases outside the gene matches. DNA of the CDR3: TGTGCCAGCAGTGAGCGGGACAGGGGGGACGCTTACTATGGCTACACCTTC. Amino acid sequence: CASSERDRGDAYYGYTF.

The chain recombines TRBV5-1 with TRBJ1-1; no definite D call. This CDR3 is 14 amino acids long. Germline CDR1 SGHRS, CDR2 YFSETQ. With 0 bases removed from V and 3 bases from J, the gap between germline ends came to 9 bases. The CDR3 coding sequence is TGCGCCAGCAGCTTGGTGGTTGGGGACACTGAAGCTTTCTTT. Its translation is CASSLVVGDTEAFF.

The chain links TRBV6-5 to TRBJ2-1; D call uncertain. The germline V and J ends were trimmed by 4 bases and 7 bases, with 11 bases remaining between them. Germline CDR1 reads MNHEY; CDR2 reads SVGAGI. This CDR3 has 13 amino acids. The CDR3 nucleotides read TGTGCCAGCAGTTCACCTCTAGGTAATGAGCAGTTCTTC. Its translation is CASSSPLGNEQFF.

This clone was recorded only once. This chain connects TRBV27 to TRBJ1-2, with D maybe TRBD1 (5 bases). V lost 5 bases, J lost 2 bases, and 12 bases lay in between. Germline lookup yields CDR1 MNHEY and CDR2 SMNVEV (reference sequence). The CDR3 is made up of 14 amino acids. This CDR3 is CASSPRAGNYGYTF. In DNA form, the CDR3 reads TGTGCCAGCAGTCCCCGGGCAGGGAACTATGGCTACACCTTC.